One sample yielded the 26 T cell receptor beta chains listed below, sequenced in a study of T cells in Graves' hyperthyroidism and ophthalmopathy. Amplification targeted TCR beta CDR3 regions from RNA transcripts. RT-PCR in the first round (using the HTBI primer set) targeted the TCR CDR3. One entry per CDR3 protein results from TCRdb running MiXCR on the multiplex PCR reads. The repertoire has roughly 720,000 distinct CDR3 sequences, 15% to 20% of them found once; the top ten carry roughly 16%. Sequencing was carried out using blood. Every receptor here comes from a man between 50 and 59 years old with Graves' hyperthyroidism.

At least ten counts were recorded for this clonotype. The chain carries TRBV28 and TRBJ1-3, with a weak D call TRBD1 (6 bases). V was clipped by 4 bases and J by 3 bases, with 22 bases between them. This CDR3 is 18 amino acids long. The V gene's germline CDR1 is MDHEN and CDR2 SYDVKM. The CDR3 nucleotides read TGTGCCAGCAGTTCCACCCGGGGCCAGGGGAGAAGTGGAAACACCATATATTTT. Translation: CASSSTRGQGRSGNTIYF. Based on the CDR3 plus reference TRBV28 and TRBJ1-3, the full variable domain is DVKVTQSSRYLVKRTGEKVFLECVQDMDHENMFWYRQDPGLGLRLIYFSYDVKMKEKGDIPEGYSVSREKKERFSLILESASTNQTSMYLCASSSTRGQGRSGNTIYFGEGSWLTVV.

The chain employs TRBV28 and TRBJ2-7; maybe TRBD2 (6 bases). The CDR3 runs to 17 residues. Germline CDR1 MDHEN, CDR2 SYDVKM. V gave up 1 base and J gave up 7 bases, with 23 bases separating them. The CDR3 coding sequence is TGTGCCAGCAGTTTATTGAGACTAGTCCCCCGAAAGGGAGAGCAGTACTTC. It is translated as CASSLLRLVPRKGEQYF.

This clonotype was seen repeatedly, ten times or more. This sequence joins TRBV28 and TRBJ2-7, with 7 bases that match TRBD1. The germline V gene has CDR1 MDHEN and CDR2 SYDVKM. J lost 5 bases, V lost 10 bases, and 11 bases had no gene match. The CDR3 covers 13 residues. The CDR3 loop reads CATRTGVTHEQYF. The CDR3 region has the DNA TGTGCCACTAGAACAGGGGTTACCCACGAGCAGTACTTC.

In its sample, this clonotype was seen many times. V usage is TRBV19 and J usage is TRBJ1-1, with a weak D call TRBD1 (6 bases). Germline V lookup: CDR1 LNHDA, CDR2 SQIVND (reference sequence). The V end lost 4 bases, the J end lost 1 base, and 13 bases lay between the germline ends. This CDR3 comprises 15 residues. Here the CDR3 reads CASSTYREENTEAFF. CDR3 DNA sequence: TGTGCCAGTAGTACTTACAGGGAAGAGAACACTGAAGCTTTCTTT.

The table lists this clonotype with many counts. The germline gene is not matched at one end of the junction; a read error may be the cause. V usage is TRBV5-1 and J usage is TRBJ1-6; D gene uncertain. The length of the CDR3 is 14 residues. Germline V lookup: CDR1 SGHRS, CDR2 YFSETQ. CDR3 in amino acids: CASSPQSFNSPLHF. The DNA for the CDR3 is TGCGCCAGCAGCCCGCAGTCCTTTAATTCACCCCTCCACTTT.

This clonotype was detected many times. V is TRBV6-2 or TRBV6-3 and J is TRBJ2-7; TRBD1 or TRBD2 may be the D gene (5 bases each). CDR3 length equals 14 residues. V was trimmed by 5 bases and J by 2 bases, leaving 13 bases between them. The germline CDR1 and CDR2 sequences are MNHEY and SVGEGT. The CDR3 sequence is CASSRPGTAYEQYF. The CDR3 DNA reads TGTGCCAGCAGTCGCCCCGGGACGGCCTACGAGCAGTACTTC.

The chain recombines TRBV5-4 with TRBJ2-1; 8 bases align to TRBD1. The germline V gene has CDR1 SGHNT and CDR2 YYREEE (reference sequence). This CDR3 has 12 amino acids. The ends lost 4 bases at V and 10 bases at J; junction bases unmatched: 4. CDR3 sequence: CASSQGALEQFF. The CDR3 DNA reads as TGTGCCAGCAGCCAGGGGGCCTTGGAGCAGTTCTTC.

This chain joins TRBV3-1 and TRBJ2-5, with D perhaps TRBD1 (6 bases). This CDR3 has 14 residues. The germline CDR1 and CDR2 sequences are LGHDT and YNNKEL (reference sequence). The V and J ends lost 4 bases and 2 bases respectively, with 11 bases between them. The CDR3 protein is CASSLQGYQETQYF. The CDR3, as DNA: TGTGCCAGCAGCCTACAGGGTTATCAAGAGACCCAGTACTTC.

This clonotype was seen a handful of times. J is TRBJ1-1 and V is TRBV5-1; TRBD1 is a possible D gene (6 bases). Trimming cost V 2 bases and J 1 base, with 15 bases left between them. Germline-derived CDR1 and CDR2 are SGHRS and YFSETQ. This CDR3 region has 16 residues. The DNA of the CDR3 is TGCGCCAGCAGCTTATCACTCGGCAGGGGGAACACTGAAGCTTTCTTT. It yields the protein CASSLSLGRGNTEAFF.

About this clonotype: At one boundary the junction diverges from the germline segment, which might be a read error. The chain joins TRBV10-3 to TRBJ2-1, with D maybe TRBD1 (8 bases). The CDR3 runs to 17 residues. Germline assignment: CDR1 ENHRY and CDR2 SYGVKD. The CDR3 loop reads CAIRGGTGVSDYNERFF. The CDR3 nucleotides are TGTGCCATCAGGGGAGGGACAGGAGTGTCGGACTACAATGAGCGGTTCTTC.

At least ten counts were recorded for this clonotype. The chain carries TRBV2 and TRBJ2-1; 10 nucleotides agree with TRBD2. The CDR3 spans 15 residues. CDR1 and CDR2 (germline): SNHLY, FYNNEI. V trimming: 6 bases; J trimming: 6 bases; junction bases outside the gene matches: 8. The DNA for the CDR3 is TGTGCCAGCAGAGAGCGGACTAGCGGAACCAATGAGCAGTTCTTC. Translation: CASRERTSGTNEQFF.

In this sample, this clonotype turned up once. V and J are TRBV10-2 and TRBJ2-2, with 7 nucleotides matching TRBD1. This CDR3 is 14 amino acids long. Germline loops: CDR1 WSHSY, CDR2 SAAADI. Germline trimming cut 5 bases from V and 11 bases from J; bases unmatched to any gene: 11. CDR3 sequence: CASSRQGTLGELFF. In DNA, the CDR3 is TGCGCCAGCAGTCGACAGGGCACTCTGGGAGAGCTGTTTTTT.

This clonotype showed up many times. The V call is TRBV3-1, the J call TRBJ2-3; no clear D. Germline V gene sequence: CDR1 LGHDT, CDR2 YNNKEL (reference sequence). The ends were cut back, 2 bases at V and 2 bases at J, with 11 bases in the middle. This CDR3 region has 15 residues. The CDR3 DNA sequence: TGTGCCAGCAGCCAACACACACGCTACACAGATACGCAGTATTTT. This codes for CASSQHTRYTDTQYF.

The chain couples TRBV28 to TRBJ1-4; tentative D call: TRBD1 (5 bases). This CDR3 spans 14 amino acids. Germline V gene data show CDR1 as MDHEN and CDR2 as SYDVKM. V dropped 7 bases and J dropped 7 bases, with 16 bases sitting between them. CDR3 sequence (DNA): TGTGCCAGCACCGGGGGGGGGGAAGGTGAAAAACTGTTTTTT. This translates into CASTGGGEGEKLFF. The variable domain in full, completed from reference TRBV28 and TRBJ1-4, reads DVKVTQSSRYLVKRTGEKVFLECVQDMDHENMFWYRQDPGLGLRLIYFSYDVKMKEKGDIPEGYSVSREKKERFSLILESASTNQTSMYLCASTGGGEGEKLFFGSGTQLSVL.

Ten or more counts support this clonotype. The chain carries TRBV7-3 and TRBJ1-1; TRBD1 might be the D (5 bases). Trimming stripped 2 bases from V and 8 bases from J, with 15 bases between. Germline lookup yields CDR1 SGHTA and CDR2 FQGTGA. This CDR3 contains 14 residues. The CDR3, as DNA: TGTGCCAGCAGCTTATATGCCCAGGGCGTGGAAGCTTTCTTT. Protein: CASSLYAQGVEAFF.

This clonotype has ten or more counts. V and J are TRBV12-3 or TRBV12-4 and TRBJ1-3, with D maybe TRBD1 (5 bases). The CDR3 runs to 17 residues. Deletions cut 5 bases from V and 1 base from J, with 18 bases between. The CDR3: CASSPQTDYSSGNTIYF. CDR3 nucleotide sequence: TGTGCCAGCAGTCCTCAGACAGACTATAGTTCTGGAAACACCATATATTTT.

This clonotype was seen at least ten times. The rearrangement joins TRBV28 to TRBJ1-4; D might be TRBD1 (5 bases). Germline V gene sequence: CDR1 MDHEN, CDR2 SYDVKM. Between the trimmed V and J ends, which lost 1 base and 0 bases, there was a span of 18 bases. The CDR3 has 19 amino acids. The CDR3 loop reads CASSLFHPRRQTTNEKLFF. Here the CDR3 DNA reads TGTGCCAGCAGTTTATTCCACCCCCGACGACAGACAACTAATGAAAAACTGTTTTTT. The full variable domain, with the rest looked up from reference TRBV28 and TRBJ1-4, is DVKVTQSSRYLVKRTGEKVFLECVQDMDHENMFWYRQDPGLGLRLIYFSYDVKMKEKGDIPEGYSVSREKKERFSLILESASTNQTSMYLCASSLFHPRRQTTNEKLFFGSGTQLSVL.

This clonotype was recorded at least ten times. The rearrangement joins TRBV12-3 or TRBV12-4 to TRBJ2-1; 9 bases are shared with TRBD1. The CDR3 has 14 residues. J gave up 10 bases and V 5 bases, and 9 bases lay outside the gene matches. CDR3: CASSTGQGFGEQFF. The CDR3 bases are TGTGCCAGCAGTACTGGACAGGGGTTTGGGGAGCAGTTCTTC.

This clonotype was seen at least ten times. CDR3 region: CASSGSGVQETQYF. In DNA form, the CDR3 reads TGTGCCAGCAGCGGGAGCGGGGTCCAAGAGACCCAGTACTTC. The V call is TRBV9, the J call TRBJ2-5, with 7 bases identical to TRBD2. Unmatched junction bases numbered 3, after V lost 3 bases and J lost 1 base. Germline CDR1 SGDLS, CDR2 YYNGEE. CDR3 length: 14 amino acids.

In its sample, this clonotype was seen a few times. The V gene is TRBV20-1, the J gene TRBJ1-1; no clear D. Germline CDR1 and CDR2: DFQATT and SNEGSKA (reference sequence). Trimming stripped 4 bases from V and 4 bases from J, with 13 bases between. This CDR3 is built from 13 residues. The CDR3 sequence: CSAILTDGTEAFF. The CDR3 DNA follows: TGCAGTGCTATCCTTACAGATGGCACTGAAGCTTTCTTT.

In its sample, this clonotype was seen many times. V is TRBV7-8 and J is TRBJ2-5; D possibly matches TRBD1 or TRBD2 (5 bases each). CDR3 length equals 15 residues. From germline, CDR1 is SGHVS and CDR2 FQNEAQ. V was clipped by 5 bases and J by 5 bases, with 18 bases between them. This chain's CDR3 is CASSPGVRGWETQYF. For the CDR3, the DNA is TGTGCCAGCAGCCCCGGGGTAAGGGGCTGGGAGACCCAGTACTTC.

This clonotype was counted ten times or more. The V and J genes are TRBV28 and TRBJ2-7; D may be TRBD1 or TRBD2 (6 bases each). The germline gives CDR1 MDHEN, CDR2 SYDVKM. The CDR3 is made up of 19 amino acids. Deletions cut 4 bases from V and 5 bases from J, with 30 bases between. CDR3 in amino acids: CASSSRTGTFGLGSHEQYF. The DNA of the CDR3 is TGTGCCAGCAGTTCGCGTACAGGGACTTTCGGTTTGGGGTCCCACGAGCAGTACTTC.

This clonotype was observed a handful of times. The genes are TRBV28 and TRBJ1-5, with 7 nucleotides matching TRBD1. This CDR3 is built from 15 residues. CDR1 MDHEN and CDR2 SYDVKM come from the germline V gene. The J segment lost 3 bases and the V segment lost 7 bases, leaving 9 bases of the junction unmatched. CDR3 DNA sequence: TGTGCCAGCATCACTCAGGGGGTCTACAATCAGCCCCAGCATTTT. It codes for CASITQGVYNQPQHF. Drawing the rest from reference TRBV28 and TRBJ1-5, the complete variable domain is DVKVTQSSRYLVKRTGEKVFLECVQDMDHENMFWYRQDPGLGLRLIYFSYDVKMKEKGDIPEGYSVSREKKERFSLILESASTNQTSMYLCASITQGVYNQPQHFGDGTRLSIL.

This clonotype was detected ten times or more. This chain links TRBV24-1 with TRBJ1-2, with D possibly being TRBD1 (5 bases). Trimming stripped 9 bases from V and 8 bases from J, with 18 bases between. Germline V gene lookup returns CDR1 KGHDR and CDR2 SFDVKD. The CDR3 sequence is 13 residues long. CDR3 bases: TGTGCCACCGAGGGGCAGGGACGGAGCGGCTACACCTTC. Translated, it gives CATEGQGRSGYTF.

The V and J genes are TRBV19 and TRBJ2-1; D remains ambiguous. CDR1 and CDR2 (germline): LNHDA, SQIVND (reference sequence). This CDR3 is 14 amino acids long. The V end was cut by 0 bases, the J end by 5 bases, with 8 bases between. In nucleotides, the CDR3 is TGTGCCAGTAGTATAGACAGCCCAGACAATGAGCAGTTCTTC. Amino acid sequence: CASSIDSPDNEQFF.

This clonotype appeared a few times. V gene TRBV27 combines with J gene TRBJ2-7, with D perhaps assigned TRBD1 or TRBD2 (5 bases each). Between the trimmed V and J ends, which lost 4 bases and 2 bases, there was a span of 15 bases. The CDR3 runs 15 residues. The germline gives CDR1 MNHEY, CDR2 SMNVEV (reference sequence). The CDR3 DNA reads TGTGCCAGCAGTTACCTAGCAAAGGGGACCTACGAGCAGTACTTC. Amino acid sequence: CASSYLAKGTYEQYF.